This paragraph covers one T cell receptor beta chain sequence. Its antigen is not known. Sampled blood was obtained at baseline, cycle 4 day 1, and cycle 7 day 1. This sample was taken from a study of OX40 agonist ivuxolimab in advanced cancers. Study conclusions and caveats: More expanded clones were found, on average, in CD8+ than in CD4+ T cells. Partial responders receiving 0.1-3.0 mg/kg showed among the lowest clonal expansion. Dosing at 0.1 to 3.0 mg/kg was accompanied by clonal expansion of CD4+ and CD8+ blood T cells by week 6.

The method was immunoSEQ multiplex PCR; TCRdb's version includes in-frame clones alone and lacks a portion of them. The table records around 100,000 clones, approximately 90% of them present only once. V shed 5 bases and J shed 0 bases, with 7 bases lying between them. Germline-derived CDR1 and CDR2 are MNHEY and SMNVEV (reference sequence). The CDR3 length is 13 residues. The rearrangement uses TRBV27 and TRBJ1-2; D remains ambiguous. The sequence derives from an adult with an advanced solid tumor such as melanoma, head and neck, liver or kidney cancer. The sample here was CD4+ or CD8+ T cells sorted from blood, taken in a trial of the OX40 agonist ivuxolimab. This CDR3 is CASSVKANYGYTF. CDR3 nucleotides: TGTGCCAGCAGTGTGAAAGCTAACTATGGCTACACCTTC.